The 21 T cell receptor beta chains presented below share a single source sample, sequenced in a study of Graves' ophthalmopathy and Graves' hyperthyroidism. RNA served as the template for amplifying TCR beta CDR3 regions. The authors performed first-round RT-PCR with HTBI primers and then a second-round multiplex PCR. MiXCR, applied by TCRdb to the multiplex PCR reads, yields one record per CDR3 protein. The table includes some 350,000 distinct CDR3 sequences, about a sixth detected once. Sequencing was carried out using peripheral blood. The receptors originated from an adult woman with stable Graves' hyperthyroidism.

This clonotype was detected a few times. The chain employs TRBV12-3 or TRBV12-4 and TRBJ2-5; D uncertain. This CDR3 is built from 14 residues. The ends were cut back, 5 bases at V and 4 bases at J, with 14 bases in the middle. The CDR3 reads CASSPPGPPETQYF. The CDR3 coding sequence is TGTGCCAGCAGTCCCCCCGGCCCCCCAGAGACCCAGTACTTC.

In this sample, this clonotype turned up many times. The gene calls are TRBV12-3 or TRBV12-4 and TRBJ2-7; 9 bases map to TRBD1. J gave up 5 bases and V 5 bases, and 10 bases lay outside the gene matches. This CDR3 comprises 15 residues. In nucleotides, the CDR3 is TGTGCCAGCAGTCTCATCGGGACAGGGATCGACGAGCAGTACTTC. Translation: CASSLIGTGIDEQYF.

At least ten counts were recorded for this clonotype. The chain uses TRBV7-8 and TRBJ1-5; maybe TRBD1 (5 bases). This CDR3 is 15 amino acids long. The germline CDR1 and CDR2 sequences are SGHVS and FQNEAQ. Trimming stripped 1 base from V and 7 bases from J, with 14 bases between. The CDR3 nucleotides are TGTGCCAGCAGCTTAGATGCAGGGATTCGACAGCCCCAGCATTTT. Translated: CASSLDAGIRQPQHF.

This clonotype was counted ten times or more. One end of the junction fails to match germline, which may point to a read error. J is TRBJ1-1 and V is TRBV7-9, with TRBD1 as a possible D gene (5 bases). Germline loops: CDR1 SEHNR, CDR2 FQNEAQ (reference sequence). This CDR3 region has 12 residues. CDR3 loop: CASSLSPLDTDF. Written as DNA, the CDR3 is TGTGCCAGCAGCTTATCGCCACTGGACACGGACTTT.

The chain links TRBV10-3 to TRBJ1-5, with unresolved D. The CDR3 runs to 16 residues. The V end was cut by 11 bases, the J end by 2 bases, with 22 bases between. The V gene's germline CDR1 is ENHRY and CDR2 SYGVKD. CDR3 loop: CASPCGLQQGNQPQHF. The CDR3 region has the DNA TGTGCCTCCCCGTGTGGTCTTCAGCAGGGCAATCAGCCCCAGCATTTT.

This clonotype came up a few times. A much larger clone differs by one base, so this may be a read error. The V gene is TRBV6-5, the J gene TRBJ1-1; a possible D gene is TRBD1 (5 bases). The V gene's germline CDR1 is MNHEY and CDR2 SVGAGI. V lost 2 bases, J lost 2 bases, and 15 bases lay in between. The CDR3 spans 16 residues. CDR3 nucleotides: TGTGCCAGCAGTTACCCCCCAGGACATGGAAACACTGAAGCTTTCTTT. Protein product: CASSYPPGHGNTEAFF.

This clonotype was observed many times. This sequence joins TRBV29-1 and TRBJ1-1; D may be TRBD1 (5 bases). The germline gives CDR1 SQVTM, CDR2 ANQGSEA. Deletions cut 4 bases from V and 4 bases from J, with 13 bases between. This CDR3 spans 13 amino acids. The CDR3 DNA follows: TGCAGCGTTGGTGGGGGAAGGGGCACTGAAGCTTTCTTT. Translating it yields CSVGGGRGTEAFF. Full variable domain (outside the CDR3, taken from reference TRBV29-1 and TRBJ1-1): SAVISQKPSRDICQRGTSLTIQCQVDSQVTMMFWYRQQPGQSLTLIATANQGSEATYESGFVIDKFPISRPNLTFSTLTVSNMSPEDSSIYLCSVGGGRGTEAFFGQGTRLTVV.

This clonotype has ten or more counts. This chain links TRBV29-1 with TRBJ2-5; D uncertain. Per germline, CDR1 SQVTM and CDR2 ANQGSEA. The CDR3 sequence is 11 residues long. Trimming left V 3 bases short and J 14 bases short, with 16 bases between. CDR3 nucleotides: TGCAGCGTTGATATCTCGGGTCCCTCATACTTC. Translating gives CSVDISGPSYF.

This clonotype was counted at least ten times. Here the CDR3 reads CASSPGVVAGVAKNIQYF. In nucleotides, the CDR3 is TGTGCCAGCAGCCCCGGGGTAGTGGCTGGTGTAGCCAAAAACATTCAGTACTTC. The chain is built from TRBV12-3 or TRBV12-4 and TRBJ2-4; TRBD2 is a possible D gene (5 bases). CDR3 length: 18 amino acids. V was shortened by 6 bases and J by 0 bases, with 21 bases between the two germline ends.

The CDR3 here is CASSVSRVGHEQYV. The DNA for the CDR3 is TGTGCCAGCAGCGTAAGCAGGGTAGGACACGAGCAGTACGTC. The chain has TRBV11-2 and TRBJ2-7; maybe TRBD1 (5 bases). The V gene lost 5 bases and the J gene lost 5 bases, with 16 bases spanning the gap. CDR3 length: 14 amino acids. Germline V CDR1 and CDR2: SGHAT, FQNNGV.

In its sample, this clonotype was seen many times. The genes are TRBV7-9 and TRBJ2-7; 10 nucleotides agree with TRBD1. The CDR3 covers 15 residues. Germline loops: CDR1 SEHNR, CDR2 FQNEAQ (reference sequence). Trimming cost V 5 bases and J 7 bases; bases outside gene matches: 11. The CDR3 region has the DNA TGTGCCAGCAGCCCGGAGACAGGGGGCTCGGGTGAGCAGTACTTC. It specifies CASSPETGGSGEQYF.

In this sample, this clonotype turned up many times. The chain employs TRBV19 and TRBJ2-4, with 11 bases fitting TRBD2. This CDR3 comprises 21 residues. Germline-derived CDR1 and CDR2 are LNHDA and SQIVND (reference sequence). Trimming removed 6 bases from V and 1 base from J; junction bases left unmatched: 20. CDR3 amino acids: CASRRRGDGLAGETAKNIQYF. DNA of the CDR3: TGTGCCAGTAGGCGTCGGGGCGACGGACTAGCGGGTGAAACGGCCAAAAACATTCAGTACTTC.

Ten or more counts support this clonotype. The V call is TRBV12-3 or TRBV12-4, the J call TRBJ2-7; D is uncertain. V shed 5 bases and J shed 1 base, with 12 bases lying between them. The CDR3 spans 14 residues. CDR3 nucleotide sequence: TGTGCCAGCAGTCCGGACGGTTTATCCTACGAGCAGTACTTC. This sequence encodes CASSPDGLSYEQYF.

This clonotype has a count of ten or more. This rearrangement joins TRBV7-2 to TRBJ2-5; TRBD2 aligns across 8 bases. CDR3 size: 15 residues. Germline V gene data show CDR1 as SGHTA and CDR2 as FQGNSA. The V segment lost 4 bases and the J segment 5 bases; nucleotides outside the gene matches: 9. CDR3 DNA: TGTGCCAGCAGCTCCCGGACTAGCCGGCGGGAGACCCAGTACTTC. This translates into CASSSRTSRRETQYF. The variable domain in full, with the rest retrieved from reference TRBV7-2 and TRBJ2-5, is GAGVSQSPSNKVTEKGKDVELRCDPISGHTALYWYRQSLGQGLEFLIYFQGNSAPDKSGLPSDRFSAERTGGSVSTLTIQRTQQEDSAVYLCASSSRTSRRETQYFGPGTRLLVL.

This clonotype appeared many times. An end of the junction differs from the germline gene, which may be a read error. The gene calls are TRBV7-6 and TRBJ2-2; TRBD1 might be the D (5 bases). CDR3 size: 13 residues. CDR1 is SGHVS, CDR2 FNYEAQ, per germline. CDR3 nucleotides: TGTGCCAACAGCTTCGTGGGGCTGGGGGAGCTGTTTTTT. This codes for CANSFVGLGELFF.

In the case of this clonotype: A read error is likely, as this CDR3 ends without the conserved phenylalanine or tryptophan. This rearrangement joins TRBV7-2 to TRBJ2-7, with no clear D. The CDR3 runs 12 residues. The germline CDR1 and CDR2 sequences are SGHTA and FQGNSA. The CDR3 sequence: CASSFNNYEQYY. In DNA, the CDR3 is TGTGCCAGTAGCTTTAACAACTACGAGCAGTACTAC.

This clonotype was observed at least ten times. The V call is TRBV19, the J call TRBJ1-1; D not certain. Per the germline V gene, CDR1 is LNHDA and CDR2 is SQIVND (reference sequence). The CDR3 loop spans 15 amino acids. Trimming took 1 base from V and 0 from J, leaving 9 bases between them. This CDR3 is CASSIVRGMNTEAFF. The CDR3 region has the DNA TGTGCCAGTAGTATAGTGCGCGGAATGAACACTGAAGCTTTCTTT. Full variable domain (remainder filled in from reference TRBV19 and TRBJ1-1): DGGITQSPKYLFRKEGQNVTLSCEQNLNHDAMYWYRQDPGQGLRLIYYSQIVNDFQKGDIAEGYSVSREKKESFPLTVTSAQKNPTAFYLCASSIVRGMNTEAFFGQGTRLTVV.

V gene TRBV6-5 combines with J gene TRBJ2-7; possibly TRBD1 for D (5 bases). The CDR3 is 15 residues long. V was clipped by 2 bases and J by 3 bases, with 14 bases between them. CDR1 is MNHEY and CDR2 is SVGAGI in the germline V gene. CDR3 region: CASSYQKGHHYEQYF. CDR3 nucleotides: TGTGCCAGCAGTTACCAGAAAGGACACCACTACGAGCAGTACTTC.

The sample holds a few counts of this clonotype. The V and J genes are TRBV12-3 or TRBV12-4 and TRBJ2-7; D not certain. The CDR3 spans 12 residues. V dropped 6 bases and J dropped 5 bases, with 11 bases sitting between them. The CDR3 loop reads CASSLEGNEQYF. CDR3 in DNA: TGTGCCAGCAGCCTAGAAGGTAACGAGCAGTACTTC.

The sample holds many counts of this clonotype. The chain combines TRBV3-1 with TRBJ2-7; 7 positions match TRBD1. V lost 1 base to trimming and J lost 3 bases; unmatched junction nucleotides: 3. The CDR3 has 14 residues. CDR1 is LGHDT, CDR2 YNNKEL, per germline (reference sequence). CDR3 region: CASSQATGVYEQYF. As DNA, the CDR3 is TGTGCCAGCAGCCAAGCCACAGGGGTCTACGAGCAGTACTTC.

The chain links TRBV30 to TRBJ2-7, with a possible D match to TRBD1 (5 bases). The germline CDR1 and CDR2 sequences are GTSNPN and SVGIG (reference sequence). The CDR3 is 14 amino acids. V lost 1 base, J lost 4 bases, and 14 bases lay in between. CDR3 DNA: TGTGCCTGGAGTGGAACCGCGACAGAGTACGAGCAGTACTTC. It encodes CAWSGTATEYEQYF.